These 13 T cell receptor beta chains came from one sample sequenced in a study of a mutant IDH1 vaccine in newly diagnosed glioma (dated by TCRdb to the early 2020s). The time point label of this sample denotes: week 47, end of study. A 20-mer mutant IDH1 peptide at 300 micrograms in Montanide made up each vaccine dose, which was injected subcutaneously together with topical imiquimod. Libraries were constructed by the immunoSEQ multiplex PCR assay. TCRdb obtained this table from immuneACCESS and retained in-frame rearrangements with V and J assigned. These tables miss some clones; where compared with another copy, unresolved V genes account for less than half of the shortfall, and the remainder is unexplained. This sample holds about 56,000 clones; 70% to 85% were observed only once. Roughly 5.6% of the sample is taken by the ten largest. Their target antigens are unknown. Specimen: PBMCs, collected from a glioma patient whose treatment included an IDH1 peptide vaccine. These receptors came from a man between 45 and 60 years old with glioma.

The rearrangement links TRBV27 to TRBJ2-1; a weak D match, TRBD1 (6 bases). V lost 2 bases and J lost 4, with 18 bases in between. The CDR3 is 17 residues long. Germline CDR1 is MNHEY and CDR2 is SMNVEV (reference sequence). As DNA, the CDR3 is TGTGCCAGCAGTTTACGCCCGAGGGGGAATAGTTACAATGAGCAGTTCTTC. Protein sequence: CASSLRPRGNSYNEQFF.

This clone occurred a few times. This chain uses TRBV30 with TRBJ1-5; D unresolved. Germline V gives CDR1 GTSNPN, CDR2 SVGIG (reference sequence). The V end lost 3 bases, the J end lost 0 bases, and 12 bases lay between the germline ends. The CDR3 is 15 amino acids. CDR3 region: CAWRPAGFSNQPQHF. The CDR3 DNA sequence: TGTGCCTGGAGACCGGCTGGCTTTAGCAATCAGCCCCAGCATTTT. Full variable domain (missing parts from reference TRBV30 and TRBJ1-5): SQTIHQWPATLVQPVGSPLSLECTVEGTSNPNLYWYRQAAGRGLQLLFYSVGIGQISSEVPQNLSASRPQDRQFILSSKKLLLSDSGFYLCAWRPAGFSNQPQHFGDGTRLSIL.

The chain links TRBV14 to TRBJ1-1; 7 bases agree with TRBD1. The J segment lost 11 bases and the V segment lost 1 base, leaving 7 bases of the junction unmatched. The CDR3 totals 13 residues. CDR1 is SGHDN and CDR2 is FVKESK in the germline V gene. CDR3 in DNA: TGTGCCAGCAGCCAAGGACAGGGTCTGTCGGCTTTCTTT. This codes for CASSQGQGLSAFF.

The V call is TRBV10-3, the J call TRBJ2-5; 12 bases map to TRBD1. V was clipped by 9 bases and J by 5 bases; unmatched bases: 7. The CDR3 extends over 14 amino acids. The germline V gene has CDR1 ENHRY and CDR2 SYGVKD. The CDR3 protein is CAIGGTGGMETQYF. Written as DNA, the CDR3 is TGTGCCATAGGTGGGACAGGGGGCATGGAGACCCAGTACTTC.

This rearrangement joins TRBV5-4 to TRBJ1-1; 9 nucleotides line up with TRBD1. Losses at the gene ends were 4 bases for V and 2 bases for J; bases not matched to a gene: 6. The CDR3 sequence is 15 residues long. Germline CDR1 and CDR2: SGHNT and YYREEE (reference sequence). In DNA form, the CDR3 reads TGTGCCAGCAGCACCCGGACAGGGGATAACACTGAAGCTTTCTTT. Translation: CASSTRTGDNTEAFF.

V and J are TRBV7-2 and TRBJ1-5; 7 bases are shared with TRBD1. The V and J ends lost 3 bases and 7 bases, in that order; junction bases with no gene match: 6. There are 14 residues in the CDR3. Germline loops: CDR1 SGHTA, CDR2 FQGNSA. The CDR3 coding sequence is TGTGCCAGCAGCTTCGGGACAGCTAAACAGCCCCAGCATTTT. Translated, it gives CASSFGTAKQPQHF.

The chain joins TRBV20-1 to TRBJ2-7, with a weak D call TRBD1 (6 bases). The CDR3 is 11 residues long. Germline V gene data show CDR1 as DFQATT and CDR2 as SNEGSKA (reference sequence). V dropped 7 bases and J dropped 6 bases, with 13 bases sitting between them. This CDR3 is CSVDSRGEQYF. The CDR3 DNA is TGCAGTGTTGATAGCAGGGGCGAGCAGTACTTC.

This sequence joins TRBV7-2 and TRBJ2-7, with D unresolved. Germline CDR1 is SGHTA and CDR2 is FQGNSA. This CDR3 contains 13 residues. V gave up 4 bases and J gave up 1 base, with 8 bases separating them. The CDR3: CASSSSPSYEQYF. The CDR3 DNA sequence: TGTGCCAGCAGCTCGAGCCCATCCTACGAGCAGTACTTC. The full variable domain, in which reference TRBV7-2 and TRBJ2-7 provide the parts outside the CDR3, is GAGVSQSPSNKVTEKGKDVELRCDPISGHTALYWYRQSLGQGLEFLIYFQGNSAPDKSGLPSDRFSAERTGGSVSTLTIQRTQQEDSAVYLCASSSSPSYEQYFGPGTRLTVT.

The rearrangement uses TRBV27 and TRBJ2-1; 10 bases align to TRBD2. CDR3 size: 15 residues. The V gene end was trimmed by 2 bases and the J gene end by 3 bases; junction bases not matched to a gene: 1. Germline V gene lookup returns CDR1 MNHEY and CDR2 SMNVEV (reference sequence). CDR3 coding DNA: TGTGCCAGCAGTTTAAGCGGGGGGGTCTACAATGAGCAGTTCTTC. Translated: CASSLSGGVYNEQFF.

The DNA for the CDR3 is TGTGCCACCAGCAGAGACCGGAATGAAGCTTTCTTT. Translating it yields CATSRDRNEAFF. J is TRBJ1-1 and V is TRBV15, with D unclear. Germline CDR1 reads LNHNV; CDR2 reads YYDKDF (reference sequence). The CDR3 spans 12 residues. Trimming left V 0 bases short and J 7 bases short, with 6 bases between.

The rearrangement uses TRBV6-5 and TRBJ2-7; D gene ambiguous. The germline gives CDR1 MNHEY, CDR2 SVGAGI. The CDR3 loop spans 14 amino acids. The germline V and J ends were trimmed by 5 bases and 0 bases, with 11 bases remaining between them. The CDR3 region has the DNA TGTGCCAGCAGTGCCCGTTTGAACTCCTACGAGCAGTACTTC. This sequence encodes CASSARLNSYEQYF.

The rearrangement links TRBV18 to TRBJ2-5, with D hard to call. CDR3 length: 13 residues. The V end lost 6 bases, the J end lost 3 bases, and 11 bases lay between the germline ends. Germline V lookup: CDR1 KGHSH, CDR2 LQKENI. The CDR3 DNA sequence: TGTGCCAGCTCCCTCCGTGGGGAAGAGACCCAGTACTTC. Translated, it gives CASSLRGEETQYF.

The chain is built from TRBV6-5 and TRBJ1-4; D is unclear. Trimming pared 3 bases from V and 8 bases from J, leaving 13 bases between. CDR3 length equals 14 residues. Germline values: CDR1 MNHEY, CDR2 SVGAGI. This CDR3 is CASSYLRGGEKLFF. CDR3 in DNA: TGTGCCAGCAGTTATCTCCGCGGAGGGGAAAAACTGTTTTTT.